This record concerns one T cell receptor beta chain sequence. Its specificity is unknown. Trimming left V 1 base short and J 9 bases short, with 18 bases between. The CDR3 covers 15 residues. CDR1 is SGHTA, CDR2 FQGNSA, per germline. Libraries were prepared by immunoSEQ multiplex PCR; TCRdb keeps only in-frame clonotypes and omits some of them. The table records over 85,000 clones, about 93% of them present only once. The time point here: cycle 4 day 1 (C4D1), after 5 to 7 weeks of nivolumab. Following autologous stem cell transplantation, relapse occurred in every patient, and exposure to brentuximab vedotin varied. Best responses fell into complete response, partial response or progressive disease. The sample is drawn from a study of PD-1 blockade in classical Hodgkin lymphoma. Study details: Patients got intravenous nivolumab 3 mg/kg every 2 weeks. Broader study findings: What drove the repertoire differences, possibly disease activity or prior therapy, has not been defined. Only CD4+ TCR diversity, not CD8+, had risen significantly by C4D1.

The V and J genes are TRBV7-2 and TRBJ2-5, with unresolved D. This receptor was taken from a human donor with classical Hodgkin lymphoma. The specimen comprised peripheral blood mononuclear cells (PBMCs), sampled before the fourth cycle of nivolumab. The CDR3 region has the DNA TGTGCCAGCAGCTTAGACCGCGCAATAATTCGGTCCCAGTACTTC. Amino acids: CASSLDRAIIRSQYF.